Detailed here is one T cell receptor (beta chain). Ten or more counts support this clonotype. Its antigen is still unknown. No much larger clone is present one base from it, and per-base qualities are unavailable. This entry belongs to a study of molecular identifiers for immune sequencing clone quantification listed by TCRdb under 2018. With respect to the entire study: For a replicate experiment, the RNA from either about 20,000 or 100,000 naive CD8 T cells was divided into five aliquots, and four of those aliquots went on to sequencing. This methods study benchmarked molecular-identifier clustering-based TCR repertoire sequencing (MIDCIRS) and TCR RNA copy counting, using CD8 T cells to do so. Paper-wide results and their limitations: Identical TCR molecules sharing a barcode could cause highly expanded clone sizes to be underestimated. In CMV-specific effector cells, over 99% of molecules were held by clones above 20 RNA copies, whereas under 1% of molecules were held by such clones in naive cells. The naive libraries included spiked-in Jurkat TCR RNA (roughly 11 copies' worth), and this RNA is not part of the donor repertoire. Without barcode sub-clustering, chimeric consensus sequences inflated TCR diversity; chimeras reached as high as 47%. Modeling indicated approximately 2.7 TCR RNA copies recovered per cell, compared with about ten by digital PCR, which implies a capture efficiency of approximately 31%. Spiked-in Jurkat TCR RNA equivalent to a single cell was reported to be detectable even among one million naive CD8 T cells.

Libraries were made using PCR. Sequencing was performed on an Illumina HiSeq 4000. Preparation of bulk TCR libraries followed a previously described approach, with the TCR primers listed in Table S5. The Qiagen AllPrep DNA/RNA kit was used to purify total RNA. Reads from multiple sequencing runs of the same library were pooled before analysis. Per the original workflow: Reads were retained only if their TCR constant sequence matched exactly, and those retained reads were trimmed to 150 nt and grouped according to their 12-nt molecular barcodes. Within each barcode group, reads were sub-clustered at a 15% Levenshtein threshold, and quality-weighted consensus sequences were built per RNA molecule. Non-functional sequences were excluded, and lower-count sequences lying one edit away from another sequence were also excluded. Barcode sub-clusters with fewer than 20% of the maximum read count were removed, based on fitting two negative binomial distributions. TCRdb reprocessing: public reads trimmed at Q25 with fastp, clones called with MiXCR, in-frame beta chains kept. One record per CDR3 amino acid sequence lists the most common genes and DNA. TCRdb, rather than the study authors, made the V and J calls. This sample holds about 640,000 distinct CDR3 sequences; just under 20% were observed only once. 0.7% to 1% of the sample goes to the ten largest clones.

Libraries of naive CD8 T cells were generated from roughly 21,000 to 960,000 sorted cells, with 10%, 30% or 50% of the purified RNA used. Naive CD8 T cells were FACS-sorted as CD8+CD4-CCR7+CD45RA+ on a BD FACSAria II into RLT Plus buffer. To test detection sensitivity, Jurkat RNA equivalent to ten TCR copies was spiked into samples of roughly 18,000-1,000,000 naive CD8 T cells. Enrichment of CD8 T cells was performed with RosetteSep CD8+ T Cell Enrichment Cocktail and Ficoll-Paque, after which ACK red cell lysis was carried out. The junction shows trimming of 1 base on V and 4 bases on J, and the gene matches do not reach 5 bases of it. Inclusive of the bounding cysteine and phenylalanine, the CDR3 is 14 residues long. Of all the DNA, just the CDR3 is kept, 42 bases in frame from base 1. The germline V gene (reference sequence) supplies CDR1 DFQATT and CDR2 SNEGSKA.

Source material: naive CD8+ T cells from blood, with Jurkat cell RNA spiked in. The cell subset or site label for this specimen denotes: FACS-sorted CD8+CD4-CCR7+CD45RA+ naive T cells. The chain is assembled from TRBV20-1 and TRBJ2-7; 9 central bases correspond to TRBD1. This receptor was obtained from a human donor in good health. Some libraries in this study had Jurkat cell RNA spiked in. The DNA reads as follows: TGCAGTGCTAGAGCCCCGGACAGGGGTTACGAGCAGTACTTC. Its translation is CSARAPDRGYEQYF.